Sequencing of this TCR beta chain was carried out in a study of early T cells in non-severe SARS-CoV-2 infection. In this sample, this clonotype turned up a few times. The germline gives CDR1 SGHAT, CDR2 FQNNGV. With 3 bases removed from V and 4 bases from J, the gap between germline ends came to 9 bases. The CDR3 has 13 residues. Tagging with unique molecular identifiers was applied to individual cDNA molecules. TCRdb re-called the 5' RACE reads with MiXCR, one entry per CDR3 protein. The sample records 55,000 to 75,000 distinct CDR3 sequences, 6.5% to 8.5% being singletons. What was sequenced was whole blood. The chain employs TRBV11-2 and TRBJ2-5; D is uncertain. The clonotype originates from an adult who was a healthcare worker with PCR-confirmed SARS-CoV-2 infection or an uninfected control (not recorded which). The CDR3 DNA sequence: TGTGCCAGCAGCTTTTTCCACGCAGAGACCCAGTACTTC. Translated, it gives CASSFFHAETQYF.